The sequence of this T cell receptor (beta chain) was determined in a study of breast tumors, draining lymph nodes, adjacent tissues. Findings of the study overall: Data fit most tumor T cells coming from lymph node, expanding in tumor.

MiXCR, run by TCRdb on the multiplex PCR reads, gives a single entry per CDR3 protein. The top ten hold 1.1% to 1.5% of the sample, which has about 230,000 distinct CDR3 sequences, roughly 32% seen once. Axillary draining lymph nodes of breast cancer patients supplied the node samples. This clonotype was seen ten or more times. Its antigen is unknown. The germline gives CDR1 DFQATT, CDR2 SNEGSKA (reference sequence). With V trimmed by 5 bases and J by 2 bases, 10 bases remained unmatched. The CDR3 totals 16 residues. What was sequenced was axillary lymph node tissue. The sequence came from a female donor with breast cancer. Some clones in this sample may be carry-over from other donors' samples. The V and J genes are TRBV20-1 and TRBJ2-3; the match to TRBD2 covers 10 bases. The CDR3 sequence is CSALHRLAGPTDTQYF. CDR3 nucleotide sequence: TGCAGTGCTCTCCACAGACTAGCGGGTCCCACAGATACGCAGTATTTT.